This is a list of T cell receptor beta chains from one sample in a study of T cells in localized non-small cell lung cancer. Some clones are missing from TCRdb's copy, which holds only in-frame ones; the method was immunoSEQ multiplex PCR. The sample contains over 25,000 clones, 78% of which appear only once. The material was peripheral blood, obtained before any cancer treatment. The source is a male donor at least 60 years old with stage II squamous cell lung carcinoma. CDR3s include the opening cysteine and the closing phenylalanine or tryptophan. The order of the fields is D gene, J gene, clone size, V gene, CDR3 protein, CDR3 DNA. A D gene is named only where the DNA matches it firmly. Only some rows state a clone size, as once, few, many or a class for expanded clones.

D gene: NA; J gene: TRBJ1-1; clone size: NA; V gene: TRBV29-1; CDR3 protein: CSVFLGPWESEAFF; CDR3 DNA: TGCAGCGTTTTTTTGGGACCCTGGGAATCTGAAGCTTTCTTT
D gene: TRBD1; J gene: TRBJ2-2; clone size: once; V gene: TRBV19; CDR3 protein: CASSNGQGPGELFF; CDR3 DNA: TGTGCCAGTAGCAACGGACAGGGTCCCGGGGAGCTGTTTTTT
D gene: NA; J gene: TRBJ1-1; clone size: NA; V gene: TRBV5-1; CDR3 protein: CASSSTVNTEAFF; CDR3 DNA: TGCGCCAGCAGCTCAACGGTGAACACTGAAGCTTTCTTT
D gene: NA; J gene: TRBJ1-1; clone size: NA; V gene: TRBV27; CDR3 protein: CASSFGQFNTEAFF; CDR3 DNA: TGTGCCAGCAGTTTTGGGCAGTTCAACACTGAAGCTTTCTTT
D gene: NA; J gene: TRBJ1-3; clone size: NA; V gene: TRBV11-2; CDR3 protein: CASSQQGFGNTIYF; CDR3 DNA: TGTGCCAGCAGCCAACAGGGCTTTGGAAACACCATATATTTT
D gene: NA; J gene: TRBJ1-1; clone size: NA; V gene: TRBV5-5; CDR3 protein: CASSSGGAAGAFF; CDR3 DNA: TGTGCCAGCAGCTCGGGGGGAGCCGCGGGGGCTTTCTTT
D gene: TRBD1; J gene: TRBJ2-5; clone size: NA; V gene: TRBV25-1; CDR3 protein: CASSAGTGGTETQYF; CDR3 DNA: TGTGCCAGCAGTGCTGGGACAGGGGGAACAGAGACCCAGTACTTC
D gene: NA; J gene: TRBJ2-5; clone size: NA; V gene: TRBV7-9; CDR3 protein: CASSSFRDQETQYF; CDR3 DNA: TGTGCCAGCAGCTCCTTCAGGGACCAAGAGACCCAGTACTTC
D gene: TRBD1; J gene: TRBJ1-6; clone size: NA; V gene: TRBV2; CDR3 protein: CASSTGTGSSPLHF; CDR3 DNA: TGTGCCAGCTCAACAGGGACAGGGAGTTCACCCCTCCACTTT
D gene: NA; J gene: TRBJ1-3; clone size: NA; V gene: TRBV11-2; CDR3 protein: CASSSIRQVQGNTIYF; CDR3 DNA: TGTGCCAGCAGCTCTATAAGACAGGTCCAGGGGAACACCATATATTTT
D gene: NA; J gene: TRBJ1-1; clone size: NA; V gene: TRBV30; CDR3 protein: CAWSVGGFMNTEAFF; CDR3 DNA: TGTGCCTGGAGTGTAGGAGGATTCATGAACACTGAAGCTTTCTTT
D gene: TRBD1; J gene: TRBJ1-2; clone size: many; V gene: TRBV5-4; CDR3 protein: CASSLESGATGRFGYTF; CDR3 DNA: TGTGCCAGCAGCTTGGAGTCCGGGGCGACAGGGAGGTTCGGCTACACCTTC
D gene: TRBD1; J gene: TRBJ1-4; clone size: NA; V gene: TRBV4-1; CDR3 protein: CASSQRLRGEKLFF; CDR3 DNA: TGCGCCAGCAGCCAACGCCTCAGGGGGGAAAAACTGTTTTTT
D gene: NA; J gene: TRBJ1-4; clone size: NA; V gene: TRBV6-6; CDR3 protein: CASSGGTQNEKLFF; CDR3 DNA: TGTGCCAGCAGTGGCGGGACACAGAATGAAAAACTGTTTTTT
D gene: NA; J gene: TRBJ1-3; clone size: once; V gene: TRBV5-1; CDR3 protein: CASREGTGNTIYF; CDR3 DNA: TGCGCCAGCAGGGAAGGGACAGGAAACACCATATATTTT
D gene: TRBD1; J gene: TRBJ2-1; clone size: NA; V gene: TRBV4-2; CDR3 protein: CASSPRTGAVNEQFF; CDR3 DNA: TGTGCCAGCAGCCCTCGCACAGGGGCTGTTAATGAGCAGTTCTTC
D gene: NA; J gene: TRBJ2-5; clone size: NA; V gene: TRBV5-4; CDR3 protein: CASSLGQQETQYF; CDR3 DNA: TGTGCCAGCAGCTTGGGACAGCAAGAGACCCAGTACTTC
D gene: NA; J gene: TRBJ1-1; clone size: NA; V gene: TRBV30; CDR3 protein: CAWGWRVNTEAFF; CDR3 DNA: TGTGCCTGGGGGTGGAGGGTGAACACTGAAGCTTTCTTT
D gene: TRBD2; J gene: TRBJ2-7; clone size: NA; V gene: TRBV7-7; CDR3 protein: CASSTAGGLDEQYF; CDR3 DNA: TGTGCCAGCAGTACGGCGGGAGGTCTGGACGAGCAGTACTTC
D gene: NA; J gene: TRBJ1-1; clone size: NA; V gene: TRBV6-5; CDR3 protein: CASSSNTLEAFF; CDR3 DNA: TGTGCCAGCAGTTCCAATACCCTCGAAGCTTTCTTT
D gene: NA; J gene: TRBJ2-7; clone size: large; V gene: TRBV5-6; CDR3 protein: CASSARQPTEEQYF; CDR3 DNA: TGTGCCAGCAGCGCCAGACAGCCCACCGAGGAGCAGTACTTC
D gene: TRBD1; J gene: TRBJ1-5; clone size: few; V gene: TRBV7-2; CDR3 protein: CASSPTGGNQPQHF; CDR3 DNA: TGTGCCAGCAGCCCTACAGGGGGAAATCAGCCCCAGCATTTT